A selection of T cell receptor beta chains follows, all from one sample in a study of T cells in localized non-small cell lung cancer. Produced via immunoSEQ multiplex PCR; TCRdb's table is partial and in-frame only. This sample has approximately 3,000 clones, with roughly a third found just once. Sequencing used normal lung tissue next to the tumor, obtained before any cancer treatment. These receptors originate from a male donor aged 60 or older with stage I squamous cell lung carcinoma. Both conserved end residues are part of each CDR3. Each record gives: clone size, V gene, J gene, D gene, CDR3 protein, CDR3 DNA. A D gene is named only where the DNA matches it firmly. A row's size may be missing; if present it is once, few, many or a size class.

>medium-sized|TRBV11-3|TRBJ2-2|TRBD1
CASSYGQDYTGELFF
TGTGCCAGCAGCTACGGACAGGACTACACCGGGGAGCTGTTTTTT
>NA|TRBV11-3|TRBJ1-4|NA
CASSLRGIPEKLFF
TGTGCCAGCAGCTTGCGCGGGATACCTGAAAAACTGTTTTTT
>few|TRBV9|TRBJ2-7|NA
CASSFTGPYEQYF
TGTGCCAGCAGTTTCACGGGACCCTACGAGCAGTACTTC
>NA|TRBV11-3|TRBJ2-5|TRBD2
CASSPRTSRETQYF
TGTGCCAGCAGCCCAAGGACTAGTAGGGAGACCCAGTACTTC
>NA|TRBV19|TRBJ2-2|NA
CASTPRTNTGELFF
TGTGCCAGTACTCCCAGGACGAACACCGGGGAGCTGTTTTTT
>NA|TRBV5-1|TRBJ2-3|TRBD2
CASSFSGTSGYTDTQYF
TGCGCCAGCAGCTTCTCCGGGACTAGCGGTTACACAGATACGCAGTATTTT
>NA|TRBV6-8|TRBJ1-1|NA
CASSVNRDTEAFF
TGTGCCAGCAGTGTCAACAGGGACACTGAAGCTTTCTTT
>few|TRBV19|TRBJ2-1|NA
CASSEGRYEQFF
TGTGCCAGTAGTGAGGGGCGTTATGAGCAGTTCTTC
>NA|TRBV29-1|TRBJ2-7|NA
CSVVAGSYEQYF
TGCAGCGTTGTGGCGGGCTCCTACGAGCAGTACTTC
>NA|TRBV5-1|TRBJ1-6|NA
CASSSDRGGISPLHF
TGCGCCAGCAGCTCCGATCGGGGGGGAATATCACCCCTCCACTTT
>few|TRBV6-8|TRBJ2-2|TRBD1
CASSVRDRPTGELFF
TGTGCCAGCAGTGTTAGGGACAGGCCTACCGGGGAGCTGTTTTTT
>NA|TRBV19|TRBJ2-7|TRBD1
CARVAGQGAFEQYF
TGTGCCAGGGTAGCGGGACAGGGGGCGTTCGAGCAGTACTTC
>few|TRBV9|TRBJ2-2|TRBD2
CASSTPRGGLQNTGELFF
TGTGCCAGCAGCACCCCCCGCGGGGGACTACAGAACACCGGGGAGCTGTTTTTT
>NA|TRBV19|TRBJ1-5|NA
CASTMGRAGQPQHF
TGTGCCAGTACCATGGGGCGGGCTGGGCAGCCCCAGCATTTT
>few|TRBV9|TRBJ2-2|NA
CASSEVGLAGELFF
TGTGCCAGCAGTGAAGTCGGTCTCGCCGGGGAGCTGTTTTTT
>NA|TRBV7-2|TRBJ1-1|NA
CASSFQGNTEAFF
TGTGCCAGCAGCTTTCAGGGGAACACTGAAGCTTTCTTT
>NA|TRBV19|TRBJ1-2|NA
CASSMGRTDGYTF
TGTGCCAGTAGTATGGGCAGGACTGATGGCTACACCTTC
>NA|TRBV5-1|TRBJ2-5|NA
CASGRGQGQETQYF
TGCGCCAGCGGGAGGGGCCAGGGGCAAGAGACCCAGTACTTC
>few|TRBV11-3|TRBJ2-1|NA
CASSLRDSALNEQFF
TGTGCCAGCAGCTTGAGGGACTCGGCGCTGAATGAGCAGTTCTTC
>large|TRBV18|TRBJ1-6|NA
CASSGTFGDSPLHF
TGTGCCAGCTCCGGAACTTTCGGGGATTCACCCCTCCACTTT
>NA|TRBV18|TRBJ1-2|NA
CASSLGANYGYTF
TGTGCCAGCTCGCTCGGCGCGAACTATGGCTACACCTTC
>few|TRBV30|TRBJ2-7|TRBD1
CAGSRDRGPREQYF
TGTGCCGGCTCCCGGGACAGGGGTCCCCGCGAGCAGTACTTC
>NA|TRBV5-1|TRBJ1-3|NA
CASSSRAGDFGNTIYF
TGCGCCAGCAGCAGTAGGGCAGGGGATTTTGGAAACACCATATATTTT
>NA|TRBV30|TRBJ1-1|NA
CAWSRNTEAFF
TGTGCCTGGAGTCGGAACACTGAAGCTTTCTTT
>NA|TRBV10-1|TRBJ1-6|NA
CASSDRRASPLHF
TGCGCCAGCAGTGACCGGCGGGCTTCACCCCTCCACTTT
>medium-sized|TRBV6-8|TRBJ2-3|TRBD2
CAISASGGTDTQYF
TGTGCCATCAGTGCTAGCGGGGGGACAGATACGCAGTATTTT
>NA|TRBV19|TRBJ1-2|NA
CASQPTGNYYGYTF
TGTGCCAGCCAACCCACAGGGAACTACTATGGCTACACCTTC
>NA|TRBV6-8|TRBJ2-1|NA
CASSYGRPTYNEQFF
TGTGCCAGCAGTTACGGGAGACCCACCTACAATGAGCAGTTCTTC
>medium-sized|TRBV11-3|TRBJ2-6|NA
CASSFTAGANVLTF
TGTGCCAGCTCGTTCACAGCTGGGGCCAACGTCCTGACTTTC
>NA|TRBV9|TRBJ2-5|TRBD2
CASSARLAGAGGETQYF
TGTGCCAGCAGCGCCCGTTTAGCGGGGGCAGGGGGGGAGACCCAGTACTTC
>NA|TRBV11-3|TRBJ1-2|TRBD1
CASSLRQGSDGYTF
TGTGCCAGCAGCTTGAGACAGGGGTCCGATGGCTACACCTTC
>few|TRBV5-1|TRBJ2-2|NA
CASSSVGLGGTGELFF
TGCGCCAGCAGCTCGGTAGGACTGGGCGGGACCGGGGAGCTGTTTTTT
>NA|TRBV5-1|TRBJ2-3|TRBD2
CASSLAGGIDTQYF
TGCGCCAGCTCACTAGCGGGGGGAATAGATACGCAGTATTTT
>NA|TRBV30|TRBJ2-7|NA
CAWSVQGDEQYF
TGTGCCTGGAGTGTACAGGGAGATGAGCAGTACTTC
>NA|TRBV18|TRBJ1-1|TRBD1
CASSPPRDSTEAFF
TGTGCCAGCTCACCACCCCGGGACAGTACTGAAGCTTTCTTT
>NA|TRBV19|TRBJ1-1|NA
CASSWTANMNTEAFF
TGTGCCAGTAGTTGGACAGCCAATATGAACACTGAAGCTTTCTTT
>NA|TRBV30|TRBJ2-5|NA
CAWNRAKTQYF
TGTGCCTGGAACAGGGCGAAGACCCAGTACTTC
>few|TRBV9|TRBJ1-6|NA
CASSVVAGQDSPLHF
TGTGCCAGCAGCGTAGTGGCAGGGCAGGATTCACCCCTCCACTTT
>few|TRBV9|TRBJ1-2|NA
CASSDRRSPYGYTF
TGTGCCAGCAGTGATCGGAGATCTCCCTATGGCTACACCTTC
>NA|TRBV9|TRBJ1-5|NA
CASSVGQGNQPQHF
TGTGCCAGCAGCGTAGGACAGGGCAATCAGCCCCAGCATTTT
>NA|TRBV11-3|TRBJ1-5|NA
CASSQHGGSNQPQHF
TGTGCCAGCAGCCAACACGGGGGGAGCAATCAGCCCCAGCATTTT
>few|TRBV6-8|TRBJ1-1|NA
CASSYVVNTEAFF
TGTGCCAGCAGTTACGTGGTGAACACTGAAGCTTTCTTT
>NA|TRBV4-1|TRBJ1-4|TRBD1
CASSQPTGAGYEKLFF
TGCGCCAGCAGCCAACCGACAGGGGCCGGTTATGAAAAACTGTTTTTT
>few|TRBV28|TRBJ1-1|NA
CASRAGSTEAFF
TGTGCCAGCAGGGCAGGGAGCACTGAAGCTTTCTTT
>few|TRBV6-8|TRBJ2-3|TRBD2
CASSYDRGDTDTQYF
TGTGCCAGCAGTTACGACCGGGGGGATACAGATACGCAGTATTTT
>few|TRBV6-8|TRBJ2-1|NA
CAAQTAGQYNEQFF
TGTGCCGCCCAAACGGCGGGACAGTACAATGAGCAGTTCTTC